The 24 T cell receptor beta chains reported below all come from one sample, sequenced in a study of shared clonotypes between healthy human individuals. Using immunoSEQ multiplex PCR, the repertoire was profiled, and TCRdb retains in-frame clones only, with some absent. The table has some 790,000 clones, roughly 72% seen once. Specimen: memory CD4+ T cells sorted from blood. Subset: CD45RA-negative fraction. These receptor sequences come from a woman in her 30s in good health.

The chain joins TRBV11-2 to TRBJ2-4; D not certain. Germline V lookup: CDR1 SGHAT, CDR2 FQNNGV. CDR3 length: 13 residues. Trimming pared 5 bases from V and 0 bases from J, leaving 5 bases between. Here the CDR3 reads CASSKLAKNIQYF. The DNA of the CDR3 is TGTGCCAGCAGCAAACTAGCCAAAAACATTCAGTACTTC.

The chain recombines TRBV10-2 with TRBJ2-1; 11 bases are shared with TRBD2. Looked up from germline, CDR1 is WSHSY and CDR2 is SAAADI. The length of the CDR3 is 16 residues. The V gene end was trimmed by 3 bases and the J gene end by 4 bases; junction bases not matched to a gene: 5. The CDR3 reads CASSDPGTSGYNEQFF. The CDR3, as DNA: TGCGCCAGCAGTGACCCCGGGACTAGCGGATACAATGAGCAGTTCTTC.

The CDR3 DNA reads as TGTGCCAGCAGCCGAACCGGCCTAGGGCAAAGGGACACCGGGGAGCTGTTTTTT. It yields the protein CASSRTGLGQRDTGELFF. The rearrangement joins TRBV11-3 to TRBJ2-2; no clear D. Germline lookup yields CDR1 SGHNT and CDR2 YENEEA. The CDR3 sequence is 18 residues long. Trimming left V 5 bases short and J 3 bases short, with 22 bases between.

Comments on this clone: A read error may account for a junction end that differs from germline. The chain has TRBV10-1 and TRBJ2-7; 8 bases agree with TRBD1. Germline V gene lookup returns CDR1 WNHNN and CDR2 SYGVQD (reference sequence). The CDR3 totals 15 residues. The CDR3 DNA follows: TGCGCCAGCAGTGAGTCGGTGACAGGGGCTTACGGGCAGTACTTC. The encoded protein is CASSESVTGAYGQYF.

This clone has more than one count but fewer than ten. The chain is built from TRBV6-6 and TRBJ2-2; a possible D gene is TRBD2 (6 bases). V lost 5 bases and J 2 bases, leaving 12 bases between the germline ends. From germline, CDR1 is MNHNY and CDR2 SVGAGI (reference sequence). CDR3 length: 15 amino acids. The CDR3 reads CASSRLGDNTGELFF. The CDR3 DNA is TGTGCCAGCAGTAGACTAGGGGATAACACCGGGGAGCTGTTTTTT.

This clone was observed a few times. The genes are TRBV28 and TRBJ1-2; TRBD1 aligns across 8 bases. The germline CDR1 and CDR2 sequences are MDHEN and SYDVKM. The CDR3 runs 13 residues. V trimming: 6 bases; J trimming: 8 bases; junction bases outside the gene matches: 8. The DNA of the CDR3 is TGTGCCAGCAGCACTCTGACAGGGGAGGGCTACACCTTC. It translates to CASSTLTGEGYTF.

The chain carries TRBV7-8 and TRBJ2-3; TRBD1 matches at 7 bases. CDR3 length: 16 residues. Per germline, CDR1 SGHVS and CDR2 FQNEAQ. V gave up 3 bases and J gave up 0 bases; unmatched junction bases: 6. The CDR3 reads CASSLQGVRSTDTQYF. The DNA for the CDR3 is TGTGCCAGCAGCTTGCAGGGGGTGAGGAGCACAGATACGCAGTATTTT.

This chain joins TRBV25-1 and TRBJ2-2; TRBD1 matches 8 bases. The germline V gene has CDR1 MGHDK and CDR2 SYGVNS. V was clipped by 3 bases and J by 3 bases; unmatched bases: 6. This CDR3 is 16 amino acids long. CDR3 nucleotide sequence: TGTGCCAGCAGTGATCCAGGACAGGGTGACACCGGGGAGCTGTTTTTT. This translates into CASSDPGQGDTGELFF.

The chain combines TRBV7-2 with TRBJ1-2; the D gene is possibly TRBD1 (6 bases). This CDR3 has 14 amino acids. Germline V gives CDR1 SGHTA, CDR2 FQGNSA. V was cut by 2 bases and J by 4 bases, with 11 bases left in between. This CDR3 is CASSLYGQTYGYTF. DNA of the CDR3: TGTGCCAGCAGCTTATATGGACAGACCTATGGCTACACCTTC.

This clone has a single count. This chain links TRBV7-9 with TRBJ1-1, with unresolved D. V lost 5 bases and J lost 1, with 8 bases in between. The CDR3 spans 13 residues. CDR1 and CDR2 from the germline V gene are SEHNR and FQNEAQ (reference sequence). CDR3 in DNA: TGTGCCAGCAGCCGCGCGGGGAACACTGAAGCTTTCTTT. As protein: CASSRAGNTEAFF. Based on the CDR3 plus reference TRBV7-9 and TRBJ1-1, the full variable domain is DTGVSQNPRHKITKRGQNVTFRCDPISEHNRLYWYRQTLGQGPEFLTYFQNEAQLEKSRLLSDRFSAERPKGSFSTLEIQRTEQGDSAMYLCASSRAGNTEAFFGQGTRLTVV.

The V and J genes are TRBV5-1 and TRBJ2-5; tentative D call: TRBD1 (5 bases). The CDR3 is 15 amino acids. V lost 3 bases to trimming and J lost 4 bases, with 16 bases between them. Per germline, CDR1 SGHRS and CDR2 YFSETQ. CDR3 DNA: TGCGCCAGCAGCTCTCCCGGCAGGGATGGAGAGACCCAGTACTTC. Translated: CASSSPGRDGETQYF. The full variable domain, with the rest looked up from reference TRBV5-1 and TRBJ2-5, is KAGVTQTPRYLIKTRGQQVTLSCSPISGHRSVSWYQQTPGQGLQFLFEYFSETQRNKGNFPGRFSGRQFSNSRSEMNVSTLELGDSALYLCASSSPGRDGETQYFGPGTRLLVL.

This clone was recorded only once. This sequence joins TRBV7-6 and TRBJ2-1, with 12 bases lining up with TRBD2. This CDR3 contains 18 residues. CDR1 and CDR2 (germline): SGHVS, FNYEAQ. J gave up 0 bases and V 7 bases, and 10 bases lay outside the gene matches. The CDR3, as DNA: TGTGCCAGCATCGCCGGGACTAGCGGGCCCCACTCCTACAATGAGCAGTTCTTC. Its translation: CASIAGTSGPHSYNEQFF. The entire variable domain, with the rest obtained from reference TRBV7-6 and TRBJ2-1, is as follows: GAGVSQSPRYKVTKRGQDVALRCDPISGHVSLYWYRQALGQGPEFLTYFNYEAQQDKSGLPNDRFSAERPEGSISTLTIQRTEQRDSAMYRCASIAGTSGPHSYNEQFFGPGTRLTVL.

Only a few counts were recorded for this clone. The chain combines TRBV5-4 with TRBJ2-1; 9 nucleotides agree with TRBD1. J gave up 11 bases and V 2 bases, and 5 bases lay outside the gene matches. The CDR3 covers 13 residues. Germline loops: CDR1 SGHNT, CDR2 YYREEE (reference sequence). In DNA, the CDR3 is TGTGCCAGCAGCTTTGGGGGACAGGGTAAGCAGTTCTTC. Its translation: CASSFGGQGKQFF.

This clone showed up just a few times. This chain uses TRBV6-5 with TRBJ1-2, with 11 bases fitting TRBD1. CDR1 and CDR2 from the germline V gene are MNHEY and SVGAGI. V lost 5 bases, J lost 4 bases, and 3 bases stayed unmatched. This CDR3 has 14 residues. CDR3 loop: CASSTGTGGYGYTF. CDR3 nucleotide sequence: TGTGCCAGCAGTACCGGGACAGGGGGCTATGGCTACACCTTC.

The chain couples TRBV5-1 to TRBJ2-1, with 10 nucleotides matching TRBD1. Trimming at V came to 4 bases and at J to 6 bases, leaving 7 bases not matched to a gene. Germline V gives CDR1 SGHRS, CDR2 YFSETQ. The CDR3 runs to 15 residues. The CDR3 loop reads CASSPGQGGANEQFF. CDR3 nucleotide sequence: TGCGCCAGCAGCCCTGGACAGGGGGGAGCCAATGAGCAGTTCTTC.

J is TRBJ1-2 and V is TRBV11-2; perhaps TRBD1 as D (5 bases). V was shortened by 5 bases and J by 7 bases, with 17 bases between the two germline ends. CDR3 size: 14 residues. Germline CDR1 reads SGHAT; CDR2 reads FQNNGV. The CDR3 protein is CASSPGPQGVGYTF. The CDR3 bases are TGTGCCAGCAGCCCCGGGCCTCAAGGGGTTGGCTACACCTTC.

The chain uses TRBV25-1 and TRBJ2-1; 7 nucleotides align to TRBD2. The length of the CDR3 is 16 residues. V trimming: 5 bases; J trimming: 8 bases; junction bases outside the gene matches: 15. In germline, CDR1 is MGHDK, CDR2 SYGVNS. The CDR3 region is CASSHPVGGPFDEQFF. CDR3 coding DNA: TGTGCCAGCAGTCATCCAGTGGGAGGGCCCTTTGATGAGCAGTTCTTC.

The sample holds a few counts of this clone. The rearrangement uses TRBV29-1 and TRBJ2-3; D perhaps matches TRBD2 (5 bases). The CDR3 sequence is 13 residues long. Germline lookup yields CDR1 SQVTM and CDR2 ANQGSEA. The CDR3 loop is CSVKRTEVDTQYF. DNA of the CDR3: TGCAGTGTTAAACGGACGGAGGTAGATACGCAGTATTTT.

The genes are TRBV30 and TRBJ2-7; 9 bases are shared with TRBD1. J was trimmed by 6 bases and V by 3 bases; bases with no gene match: 6. Germline V gene lookup returns CDR1 GTSNPN and CDR2 SVGIG (reference sequence). This CDR3 has 13 residues. As DNA, the CDR3 is TGTGCCTGGAGCCTAGGGACAGGGCTCGAGCAGTACTTC. It yields the protein CAWSLGTGLEQYF. The full variable domain, rest sourced from reference TRBV30 and TRBJ2-7, is SQTIHQWPATLVQPVGSPLSLECTVEGTSNPNLYWYRQAAGRGLQLLFYSVGIGQISSEVPQNLSASRPQDRQFILSSKKLLLSDSGFYLCAWSLGTGLEQYFGPGTRLTVT.

This clone was recorded a few times. The rearrangement uses TRBV6-6 and TRBJ2-7; the match to TRBD1 covers 9 bases. V dropped 9 bases and J dropped 7; count of bases not matched to a gene: 7. Germline values: CDR1 MNHNY, CDR2 SVGAGI (reference sequence). The CDR3 consists of 12 residues. This CDR3 is CASRQGGEEQYF. In DNA, the CDR3 is TGTGCCAGTAGACAGGGGGGTGAGGAGCAGTACTTC.

This rearrangement joins TRBV28 to TRBJ2-7, with D perhaps given as TRBD1 or TRBD2 (5 bases each). This CDR3 is built from 14 residues. Trimming pared 6 bases from V and 2 bases from J, leaving 14 bases between. Germline CDR1 reads MDHEN; CDR2 reads SYDVKM. The CDR3, as DNA: TGTGCCAGCAGCCGGGACGTTTTCCCCTACGAGCAGTACTTC. Protein product: CASSRDVFPYEQYF.

The chain recombines TRBV15 with TRBJ2-5, with TRBD1 matching over 7 bases. CDR1 is LNHNV and CDR2 is YYDKDF in the germline V gene (reference sequence). V was pared by 0 bases and J by 13 bases, with 5 bases of the junction left unmatched. The CDR3 runs 12 residues. CDR3 sequence (DNA): TGTGCCACCAGCAGAGATTGGGACAGTTTGTACTTC. Translated, it gives CATSRDWDSLYF. The full variable domain, its missing parts supplied by reference TRBV15 and TRBJ2-5, is DAMVIQNPRYQVTQFGKPVTLSCSQTLNHNVMYWYQQKSSQAPKLLFHYYDKDFNNEADTPDNFQSRRPNTSFCFLDIRSPGLGDTAMYLCATSRDWDSLYFGPGTRLLVL.

This clone was counted a few times. Other DNA sequences in the same sample also yield this CDR3. V usage is TRBV2 and J usage is TRBJ2-1; TRBD2 aligns across 11 bases. The CDR3 contains 15 residues. From germline, CDR1 is SNHLY and CDR2 FYNNEI. Trimming cost V 3 bases and J 6 bases; bases outside gene matches: 4. The CDR3 loop is CASSDQLAGVNEQFF. The CDR3 region has the DNA TGTGCCAGCAGTGACCAACTAGCGGGAGTCAATGAGCAGTTCTTC.

The chain carries TRBV6-6 and TRBJ2-1, with TRBD1 identical over 9 bases. Germline lookup yields CDR1 MNHNY and CDR2 SVGAGI (reference sequence). CDR3 length: 15 residues. V lost 2 bases and J lost 6; bases outside the gene matches: 5. The CDR3 sequence: CASSYGQGKSNEQFF. The CDR3 bases are TGTGCCAGCAGTTACGGACAGGGGAAAAGCAATGAGCAGTTCTTC.